Included here is one T cell receptor beta chain sequence, with context. Methods used by the authors: Nucleated cell counts were estimated from reference gene primer amplification. Sequencing was performed with immunoSEQ multiplex PCR; in TCRdb, only in-frame clones are kept and a portion is missing. V and J calls and clone size are given by that table; D and trimming were obtained from the DNA. The table includes roughly 120,000 clones, 88% detected once. The V gene's germline CDR1 is SGHNT and CDR2 YYREEE (reference sequence). Trimming at V came to 3 bases and at J to 4 bases, leaving 2 bases not matched to a gene. CDR3 length: 13 amino acids. The source of the sample is a study of blood T cell repertoires in COVID-19. Background on the study: Sites across the United States, Italy and Spain contributed samples from acute and convalescent COVID-19. The analysed material was cDNA or gDNA that came from T cells, B-cell-depleted T cells, or PBMCs.

The V gene is TRBV5-4, the J gene TRBJ2-3; 7 bases are a match to TRBD1. The sequencing sample was made of peripheral blood. The source of this sequence is a woman aged 70 to 79 who had recovered from COVID-19. The CDR3 here is CASSSQGADTQYF. The CDR3 DNA follows: TGTGCCAGCAGCTCCCAGGGGGCAGATACGCAGTATTTT.